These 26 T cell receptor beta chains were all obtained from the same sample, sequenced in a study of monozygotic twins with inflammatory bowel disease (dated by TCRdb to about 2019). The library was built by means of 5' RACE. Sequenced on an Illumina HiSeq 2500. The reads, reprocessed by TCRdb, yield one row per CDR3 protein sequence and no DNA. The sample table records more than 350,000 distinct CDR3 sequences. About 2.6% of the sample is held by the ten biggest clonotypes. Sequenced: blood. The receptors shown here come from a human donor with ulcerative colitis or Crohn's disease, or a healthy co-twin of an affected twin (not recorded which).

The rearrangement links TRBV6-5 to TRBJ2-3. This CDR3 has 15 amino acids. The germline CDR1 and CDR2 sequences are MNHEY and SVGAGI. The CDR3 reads CASSYSTFSTETQYF.

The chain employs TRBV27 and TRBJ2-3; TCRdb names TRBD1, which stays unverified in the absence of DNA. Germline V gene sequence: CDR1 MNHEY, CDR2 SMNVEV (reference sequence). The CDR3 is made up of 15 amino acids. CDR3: CASSLQRGLTDTQYF.

CDR3 residues: CASSEAYREKLFF. The chain couples TRBV2 to TRBJ1-4; TCRdb calls TRBD1, which cannot be checked without DNA. There are 13 residues in the CDR3. Germline CDR1 SNHLY, CDR2 FYNNEI.

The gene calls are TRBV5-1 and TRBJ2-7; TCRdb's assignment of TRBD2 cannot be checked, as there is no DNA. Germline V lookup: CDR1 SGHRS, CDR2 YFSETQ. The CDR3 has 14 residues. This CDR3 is CASSPGTIRGEQYF.

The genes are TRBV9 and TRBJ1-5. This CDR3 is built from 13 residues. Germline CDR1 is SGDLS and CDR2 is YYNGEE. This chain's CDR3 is CASSVDGDQPQHF.

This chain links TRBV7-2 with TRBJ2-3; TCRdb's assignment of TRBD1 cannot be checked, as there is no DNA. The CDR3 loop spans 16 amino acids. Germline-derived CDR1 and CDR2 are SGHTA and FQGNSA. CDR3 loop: CASTQGGTGPSDTQYF.

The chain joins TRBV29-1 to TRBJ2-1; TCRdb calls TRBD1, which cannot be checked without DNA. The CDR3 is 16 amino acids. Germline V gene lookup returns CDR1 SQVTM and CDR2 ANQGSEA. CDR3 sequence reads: CSVPIGGGSSYNEQFF.

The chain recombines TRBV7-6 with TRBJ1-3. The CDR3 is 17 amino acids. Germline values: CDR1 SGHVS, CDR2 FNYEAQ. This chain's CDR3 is CASSLEGKGLVGNTIYF.

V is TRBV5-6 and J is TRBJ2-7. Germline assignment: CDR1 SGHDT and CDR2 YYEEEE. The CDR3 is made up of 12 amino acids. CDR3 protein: CASSLRVSEQYF.

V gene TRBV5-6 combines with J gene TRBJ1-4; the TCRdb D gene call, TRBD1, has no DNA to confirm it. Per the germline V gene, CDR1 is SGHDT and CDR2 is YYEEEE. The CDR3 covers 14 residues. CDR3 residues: CASSLWGANEKLFF.

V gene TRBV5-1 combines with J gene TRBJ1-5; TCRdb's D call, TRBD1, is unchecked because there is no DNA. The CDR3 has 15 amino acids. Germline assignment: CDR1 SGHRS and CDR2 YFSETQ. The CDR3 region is CASSREGVSNQPQHF.

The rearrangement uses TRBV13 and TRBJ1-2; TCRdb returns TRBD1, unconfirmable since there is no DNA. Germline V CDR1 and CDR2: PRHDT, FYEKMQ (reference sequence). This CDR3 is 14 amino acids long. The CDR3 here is CASSFPGSGYGYTF.

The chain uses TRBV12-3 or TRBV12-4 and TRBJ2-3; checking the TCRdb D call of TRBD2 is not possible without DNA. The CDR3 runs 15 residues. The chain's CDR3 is CASSLAGATKDTQYF.

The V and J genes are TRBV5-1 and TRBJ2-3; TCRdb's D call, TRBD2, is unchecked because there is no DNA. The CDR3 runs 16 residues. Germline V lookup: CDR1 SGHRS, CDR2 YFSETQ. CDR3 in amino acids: CASSLSGPRSTDTQYF.

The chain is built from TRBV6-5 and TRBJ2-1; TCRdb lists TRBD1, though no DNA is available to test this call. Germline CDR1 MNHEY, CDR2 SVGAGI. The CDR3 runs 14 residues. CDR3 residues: CASSYPGGGNEQFF.

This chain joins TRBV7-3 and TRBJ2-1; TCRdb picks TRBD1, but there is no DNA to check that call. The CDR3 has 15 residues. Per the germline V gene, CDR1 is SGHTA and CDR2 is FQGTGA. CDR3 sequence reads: CASSPAGTGNNEQFF. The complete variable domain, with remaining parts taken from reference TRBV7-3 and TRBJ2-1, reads GAGVSQTPSNKVTEKGKYVELRCDPISGHTALYWYRQSLGQGPEFLIYFQGTGAADDSGLPNDRFFAVRPEGSVSTLKIQRTERGDSAVYLCASSPAGTGNNEQFFGPGTRLTVL.

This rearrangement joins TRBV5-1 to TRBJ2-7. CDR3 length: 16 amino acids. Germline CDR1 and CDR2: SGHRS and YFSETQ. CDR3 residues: CASSDRSARSSYEQYF.

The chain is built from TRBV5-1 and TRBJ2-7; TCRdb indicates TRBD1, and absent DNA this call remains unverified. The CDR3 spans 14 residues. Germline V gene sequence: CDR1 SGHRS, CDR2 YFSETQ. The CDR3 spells CASSLGGQGNEQYF.

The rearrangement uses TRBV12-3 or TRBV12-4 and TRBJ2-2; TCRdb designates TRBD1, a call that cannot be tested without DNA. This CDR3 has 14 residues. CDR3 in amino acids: CASSPPDSYGELFF.

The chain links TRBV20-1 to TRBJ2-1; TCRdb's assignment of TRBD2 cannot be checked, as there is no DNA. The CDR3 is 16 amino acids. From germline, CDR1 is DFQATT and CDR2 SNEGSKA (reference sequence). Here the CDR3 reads CSARVSGGGAYNEQFF.

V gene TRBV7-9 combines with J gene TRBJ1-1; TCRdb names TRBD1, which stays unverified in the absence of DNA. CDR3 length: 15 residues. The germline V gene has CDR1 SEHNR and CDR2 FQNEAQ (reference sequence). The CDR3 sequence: CASSFLGGLNTEAFF.

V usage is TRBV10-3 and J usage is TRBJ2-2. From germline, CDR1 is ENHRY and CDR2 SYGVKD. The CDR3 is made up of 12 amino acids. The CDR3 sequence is CAISVGTGELFF.

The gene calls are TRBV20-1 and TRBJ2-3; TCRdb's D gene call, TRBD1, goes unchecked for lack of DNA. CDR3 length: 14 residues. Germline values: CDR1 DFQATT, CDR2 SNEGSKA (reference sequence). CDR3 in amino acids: CSVSGHAKGDTQYF.

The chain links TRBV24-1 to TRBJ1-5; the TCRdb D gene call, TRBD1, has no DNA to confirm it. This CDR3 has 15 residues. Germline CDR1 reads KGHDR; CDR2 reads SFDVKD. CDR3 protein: CATSDPQGSGQPQHF.

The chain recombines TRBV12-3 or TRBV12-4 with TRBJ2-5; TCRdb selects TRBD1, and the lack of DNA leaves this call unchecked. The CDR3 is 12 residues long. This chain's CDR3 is CASGQSQETQYF.

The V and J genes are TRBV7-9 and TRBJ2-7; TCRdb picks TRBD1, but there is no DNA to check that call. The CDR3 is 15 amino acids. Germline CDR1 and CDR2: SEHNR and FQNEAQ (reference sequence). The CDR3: CASSAVQGASYEQYF. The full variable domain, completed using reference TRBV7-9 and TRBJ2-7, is DTGVSQNPRHKITKRGQNVTFRCDPISEHNRLYWYRQTLGQGPEFLTYFQNEAQLEKSRLLSDRFSAERPKGSFSTLEIQRTEQGDSAMYLCASSAVQGASYEQYFGPGTRLTVT.